The rows below give T cell receptor beta chains drawn from one sample of a study of blood T cell repertoires in COVID-19. Profiling relied on immunoSEQ multiplex PCR, and the TCRdb table lists in-frame clones only, not all of them. This table has 70,000 to 80,000 clones, 75% to 95% appearing once. The sample was peripheral blood. All receptors come from a woman aged 60-70 years with active COVID-19. Both conserved end residues are part of each CDR3. Fields, in order: CDR3 DNA, CDR3 protein, D gene, clone size, J gene, V gene. D genes are given only for firm matches. Expanded clones are given a class, and other clones once, few, many or no size at all.

CDR3 DNA: TGTGCCAGCAGCTTGATACCAGGGAAGCTTTCGACGAAAGCTTTCTTT
CDR3 protein: CASSLIPGKLSTKAFF
D gene: .
clone size: .
J gene: TRBJ1-1
V gene: TRBV5-4

CDR3 DNA: TGTGCCAGCACCAAGGGTCCGGGACAGTACGAGCAGTACTTC
CDR3 protein: CASTKGPGQYEQYF
D gene: TRBD1
clone size: .
J gene: TRBJ2-7
V gene: TRBV7-9

CDR3 DNA: TGCGCCAGCAGCTGGGACAGGGTGGTCTACACCTTC
CDR3 protein: CASSWDRVVYTF
D gene: TRBD1
clone size: .
J gene: TRBJ1-2
V gene: TRBV5-1

CDR3 DNA: TGTGCCAGCAGTGAGGGCCTTGAAGCTTTCTTT
CDR3 protein: CASSEGLEAFF
D gene: .
clone size: .
J gene: TRBJ1-1
V gene: TRBV25-1

CDR3 DNA: TGCGCCAGCAGTCCAAATCGGCCCAGACGGCCGGTGGTAGCGCAGCATTTT
CDR3 protein: CASSPNRPRRPVVAQHF
D gene: .
clone size: .
J gene: TRBJ1-5
V gene: TRBV23-1

CDR3 DNA: TGTGCCACCAGTGATTTCCATCCAACAGGGCCGGGTACTGAAGCTTTCTTT
CDR3 protein: CATSDFHPTGPGTEAFF
D gene: .
clone size: .
J gene: TRBJ1-1
V gene: TRBV24-1

CDR3 DNA: TGTGCCAGCAGAGACAGGGACATTCCTAATCAGCCCCAGCATTTT
CDR3 protein: CASRDRDIPNQPQHF
D gene: TRBD1
clone size: once
J gene: TRBJ1-5
V gene: TRBV6-1

CDR3 DNA: TGTGCCAGCAGCTTACGAATGGGACTAGCGGTGAACACCGGGGAGCTGTTTTTT
CDR3 protein: CASSLRMGLAVNTGELFF
D gene: TRBD2
clone size: .
J gene: TRBJ2-2
V gene: TRBV7-9

CDR3 DNA: TGTGCCTGGACGCGGGGCAGGGAAGACACTGAAGCTTTCTTT
CDR3 protein: CAWTRGREDTEAFF
D gene: .
clone size: .
J gene: TRBJ1-1
V gene: TRBV30

CDR3 DNA: TGTGCCAGCAGCCCACAGGGTACGGACGAGCAGTACTTC
CDR3 protein: CASSPQGTDEQYF
D gene: .
clone size: .
J gene: TRBJ2-7
V gene: TRBV7-9

CDR3 DNA: TGTGCCAGCAGTTTGCAGGGGAGAAGGAGCGTTTATGGCTACACCTTC
CDR3 protein: CASSLQGRRSVYGYTF
D gene: .
clone size: .
J gene: TRBJ1-2
V gene: TRBV27

CDR3 DNA: TGTGCCAGCAAGGACCCAATGGGGGCCCAGCCCCAGCATTTT
CDR3 protein: CASKDPMGAQPQHF
D gene: .
clone size: .
J gene: TRBJ1-5
V gene: TRBV6-5

CDR3 DNA: TGTGCCAGCAGCTTAGCGGGGGGGGTCGGAGCTAACTATGGCTACACCTTC
CDR3 protein: CASSLAGGVGANYGYTF
D gene: .
clone size: .
J gene: TRBJ1-2
V gene: TRBV7-2

CDR3 DNA: TGTGCCAGCTCACCGGAGGGACAGTCCTACGAGCAGTACTTC
CDR3 protein: CASSPEGQSYEQYF
D gene: .
clone size: .
J gene: TRBJ2-7
V gene: TRBV18

CDR3 DNA: TGTGCCAGCAGCCGGACTAGAGCTTCCCAAGAGACCCAGTACTTC
CDR3 protein: CASSRTRASQETQYF
D gene: TRBD2
clone size: .
J gene: TRBJ2-5
V gene: TRBV5-6

CDR3 DNA: TGTGCCATCAGTCCGCCGGGACTAGCGGGAGGTCCCTCCTACAATGAGCAGTTCTTC
CDR3 protein: CAISPPGLAGGPSYNEQFF
D gene: TRBD2
clone size: few
J gene: TRBJ2-1
V gene: TRBV10-3

CDR3 DNA: TGTGCCAGCTCCCCAGCGGGGGGCTCCTATAATTCACCCCTCCACTTT
CDR3 protein: CASSPAGGSYNSPLHF
D gene: .
clone size: .
J gene: TRBJ1-6
V gene: TRBV18

CDR3 DNA: TGCAGCGTTGACGGGTATGGCTACACCTTC
CDR3 protein: CSVDGYGYTF
D gene: .
clone size: .
J gene: TRBJ1-2
V gene: TRBV29-1

CDR3 DNA: TGTGCCAGCGACATAAGGTTTGACACTGAAGCTTTCTTT
CDR3 protein: CASDIRFDTEAFF
D gene: .
clone size: few
J gene: TRBJ1-1
V gene: TRBV2

CDR3 DNA: TGTGCCAGTAGTATCGCAGGGGGAAATCAGCCCCAGCATTTT
CDR3 protein: CASSIAGGNQPQHF
D gene: TRBD1
clone size: .
J gene: TRBJ1-5
V gene: TRBV19

CDR3 DNA: TGTGCCAGCAGCAAGTCCGGGACTAAATACAATGAGCAGTTCTTC
CDR3 protein: CASSKSGTKYNEQFF
D gene: TRBD2
clone size: .
J gene: TRBJ2-1
V gene: TRBV11-2

CDR3 DNA: TGTGCCAGCATCCCTCAGGGGCCCACCGGGGAGCTGTTTTTT
CDR3 protein: CASIPQGPTGELFF
D gene: .
clone size: .
J gene: TRBJ2-2
V gene: TRBV6-6

CDR3 DNA: TGTGCCAGCAGTTTAGGGACTCTCCGGGACTATGGCTACACCTTC
CDR3 protein: CASSLGTLRDYGYTF
D gene: .
clone size: .
J gene: TRBJ1-2
V gene: TRBV28

CDR3 DNA: TGTGCCAGCAGCCACGGGACAGGGGGTTCCACGAAGGCCAACGTCCTGACTTTC
CDR3 protein: CASSHGTGGSTKANVLTF
D gene: TRBD1
clone size: once
J gene: TRBJ2-6
V gene: TRBV5-4

CDR3 DNA: TGTGCCAGCAGTTTTAGCGGGGGTTGGTACGAGCAGTACTTC
CDR3 protein: CASSFSGGWYEQYF
D gene: TRBD2
clone size: .
J gene: TRBJ2-7
V gene: TRBV27

CDR3 DNA: TGCAGTGCTAGTCCTGCTAACCCTTTGGGGGGCTCTGGGGCCAACGTCCTGACTTTC
CDR3 protein: CSASPANPLGGSGANVLTF
D gene: .
clone size: .
J gene: TRBJ2-6
V gene: TRBV20-1

CDR3 DNA: TGCGCCAGCAGCCAAGATAGCGGGACCACAGCTGAAAAACTGTTTTTT
CDR3 protein: CASSQDSGTTAEKLFF
D gene: .
clone size: .
J gene: TRBJ1-4
V gene: TRBV4-1

CDR3 DNA: TGTGCCAGCAGTCCCAATTTCTATGGCTACACCTTC
CDR3 protein: CASSPNFYGYTF
D gene: .
clone size: .
J gene: TRBJ1-2
V gene: TRBV28

CDR3 DNA: TGTGCCAGCAGTTACCGACAATACAATGAGCAGTTCTTC
CDR3 protein: CASSYRQYNEQFF
D gene: .
clone size: .
J gene: TRBJ2-1
V gene: TRBV6-5

CDR3 DNA: TGTGCCAGTAGTCTGCGGGGTCCAATGAACACTGAAGCTTTCTTT
CDR3 protein: CASSLRGPMNTEAFF
D gene: .
clone size: .
J gene: TRBJ1-1
V gene: TRBV19

CDR3 DNA: TGTGCCAGCAGTGAGGACAGGGAGGTCGGCGAGCAGTACTTC
CDR3 protein: CASSEDREVGEQYF
D gene: TRBD1
clone size: few
J gene: TRBJ2-7
V gene: TRBV2

CDR3 DNA: TGTGCCAGCAGTGGATATAGGGAGACTGAAGCTTTCTTT
CDR3 protein: CASSGYRETEAFF
D gene: .
clone size: .
J gene: TRBJ1-1
V gene: TRBV2

CDR3 DNA: TGTGCCAGCAGCAGTCGGCTGACCGGCGGCAGTCAGTACTTC
CDR3 protein: CASSSRLTGGSQYF
D gene: .
clone size: .
J gene: TRBJ2-4
V gene: TRBV5-8

CDR3 DNA: TGTGCCAGCAGGACGCGGGCGGGGAACACCGGGGAGCTGTTTTTT
CDR3 protein: CASRTRAGNTGELFF
D gene: .
clone size: few
J gene: TRBJ2-2
V gene: TRBV9

CDR3 DNA: TGTGCCAGCAGCCAAGGCAGGGGGCCTCAGCCCCAGCATTTT
CDR3 protein: CASSQGRGPQPQHF
D gene: TRBD1
clone size: .
J gene: TRBJ1-5
V gene: TRBV3-1/TRBV3-2

CDR3 DNA: TGCGCCAGCAGCTCCGGGGGTAGCTCTGGGGCCAACGTCCTGACTTTC
CDR3 protein: CASSSGGSSGANVLTF
D gene: .
clone size: .
J gene: TRBJ2-6
V gene: TRBV5-1

CDR3 DNA: TGTGCCAGTAGTAATCCCCCCTACACTGAAGCTTTCTTT
CDR3 protein: CASSNPPYTEAFF
D gene: .
clone size: .
J gene: TRBJ1-1
V gene: TRBV19

CDR3 DNA: TGTGCCAGCGCCCGACAGGGATTATCCTACGAGCAGTACTTC
CDR3 protein: CASARQGLSYEQYF
D gene: TRBD1
clone size: .
J gene: TRBJ2-7
V gene: TRBV19

CDR3 DNA: TGTGCCAGCAGTCCCCGCCAGGCCTCCTCCTACGAGCAGTACTTC
CDR3 protein: CASSPRQASSYEQYF
D gene: .
clone size: .
J gene: TRBJ2-7
V gene: TRBV27

CDR3 DNA: TGCGCCAGCAGCTGGGGCTCGGTAGGTACCACTGAAGCTTTCTTT
CDR3 protein: CASSWGSVGTTEAFF
D gene: .
clone size: .
J gene: TRBJ1-1
V gene: TRBV5-1

CDR3 DNA: TGCGCCAGCAGCTTGGCACTTCGGGACACTGAAGCTTTCTTT
CDR3 protein: CASSLALRDTEAFF
D gene: .
clone size: once
J gene: TRBJ1-1
V gene: TRBV5-1

CDR3 DNA: TGTGCCAGCAGCCCATGGGAGGGAGCGGGCACCGGGGAGCTGTTTTTT
CDR3 protein: CASSPWEGAGTGELFF
D gene: TRBD2
clone size: .
J gene: TRBJ2-2
V gene: TRBV3-1/TRBV3-2